These T cell receptor beta chains were read from a single sample in a study of T cell responses to AZD1222 COVID-19 vaccine. Only in-frame clones appear in the TCRdb table, and some are missing; sequencing was by immunoSEQ multiplex PCR. The sample has roughly 170,000 clones; 90% are singletons. Source: peripheral blood, taken on day 0 of AZD1222 vaccination. The receptors were sampled from an adult in good health. The CDR3 runs from the conserved cysteine through the conserved F or W.

V,J,CDR3
TRBV7-3,TRBJ2-3,CASSSRTGPSATDTQYF
TRBV11-3,TRBJ2-5,CASSLRTSGQETQYF
TRBV27,TRBJ2-7,CASSGPGTGGVEQYF
TRBV19,TRBJ1-5,CASSIVGQLKNQPQHF
TRBV3-1/TRBV3-2,TRBJ1-4,CASSQDLGAREKLFF
TRBV4-2,TRBJ1-6,CASRTTGFNSPLHF
TRBV18,TRBJ2-1,CASSPPPKDEQFF
TRBV27,TRBJ1-2,CASSPAGTVYGYTF
TRBV15,TRBJ1-2,CATSRDGERDLYGYTF
TRBV29-1,TRBJ2-1,CSVDRGTGSYNEQFF
TRBV5-8,TRBJ2-1,CASSLGLAGGDEQFF
TRBV18,TRBJ1-2,CASSLEGAGYTF
TRBV11-2,TRBJ1-6,CASSLEPGPNSPLHF
TRBV7-9,TRBJ2-2,CASSLPAGQGANTGELFF
TRBV5-4,TRBJ1-4,CASSRTGGGEKLFF
TRBV12-5,TRBJ1-3,CASGLVGGVGNTIYF
TRBV7-9,TRBJ1-3,CASSSHGNTIYF
TRBV15,TRBJ2-5,CATAPGDAWETQYF
TRBV6-5,TRBJ1-2,CASSIQGNSGGYTF
TRBV7-9,TRBJ2-3,CASSPTSTDTQYF
TRBV6-2/TRBV6-3,TRBJ2-1,CASSYGAGSYNEQFF
TRBV5-6,TRBJ2-5,CASSLAGQQETQYF
TRBV18,TRBJ1-2,CASSPSVTGVYGYTF
TRBV3-1/TRBV3-2,TRBJ2-3,CASSITSGLHTQYF
TRBV28,TRBJ2-7,CASSPPGTGQNEQYF
TRBV2,TRBJ2-7,CASRGDYSYEQYF
TRBV18,TRBJ1-1,CASSPQDRGGTEAFF
TRBV6-5,TRBJ1-1,CASSYSTFPGTEAFF
TRBV5-1,TRBJ1-2,CASSLSANYGYTF
TRBV30,TRBJ1-2,CAWSPRTAGYTF
TRBV6-5,TRBJ1-1,CASNPRRGNTEAFF
TRBV30,TRBJ2-7,CAWSVGSDLLSYEQYF
TRBV19,TRBJ1-2,CASSLRRDRTVVNYGYTF
TRBV13,TRBJ2-7,CASSLGLLRYEQYF
TRBV6-1,TRBJ2-1,CASSYRTSVDEQFF
TRBV11-3,TRBJ2-2,CASSLGQGYPGELFF
TRBV7-2,TRBJ2-1,CASSFRPGTGFGNEQFF
TRBV5-6,TRBJ2-5,CASSPMGETQYF
TRBV27,TRBJ1-1,CASSISTATEAFF
TRBV30,TRBJ1-1,CAWSRKANTEAFF
TRBV6-5,TRBJ1-5,CASRDPGRNQPQHF
TRBV19,TRBJ1-5,CASSIAGGRERQPQHF
TRBV3-1/TRBV3-2,TRBJ1-1,CASSQLGGAIAFF
TRBV7-9,TRBJ1-5,CASSLGFQPQHF
TRBV5-6,TRBJ2-1,CASSLGHDNYNEQFF
TRBV28,TRBJ2-1,CASSPRPVAYNEQFF
TRBV6-6,TRBJ1-1,CASSYSGQGDTEAFF
TRBV9,TRBJ2-2,CASSPRESRSPGELFF